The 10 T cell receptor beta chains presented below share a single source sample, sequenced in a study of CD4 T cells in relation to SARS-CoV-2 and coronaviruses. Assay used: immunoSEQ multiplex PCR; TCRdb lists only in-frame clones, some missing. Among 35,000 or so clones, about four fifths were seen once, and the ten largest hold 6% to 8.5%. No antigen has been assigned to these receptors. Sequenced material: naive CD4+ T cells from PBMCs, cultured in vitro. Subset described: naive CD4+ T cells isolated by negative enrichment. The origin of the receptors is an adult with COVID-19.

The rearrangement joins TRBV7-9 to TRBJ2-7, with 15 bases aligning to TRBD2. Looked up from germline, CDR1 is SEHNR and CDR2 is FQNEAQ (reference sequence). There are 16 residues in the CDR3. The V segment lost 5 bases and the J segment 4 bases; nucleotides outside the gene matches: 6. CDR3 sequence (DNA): TGTGCCAGCAGCCCACCGGGACTAGCGGGAGGTTACGAGCAGTACTTC. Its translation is CASSPPGLAGGYEQYF. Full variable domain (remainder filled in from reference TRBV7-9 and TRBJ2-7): DTGVSQNPRHKITKRGQNVTFRCDPISEHNRLYWYRQTLGQGPEFLTYFQNEAQLEKSRLLSDRFSAERPKGSFSTLEIQRTEQGDSAMYLCASSPPGLAGGYEQYFGPGTRLTVT.

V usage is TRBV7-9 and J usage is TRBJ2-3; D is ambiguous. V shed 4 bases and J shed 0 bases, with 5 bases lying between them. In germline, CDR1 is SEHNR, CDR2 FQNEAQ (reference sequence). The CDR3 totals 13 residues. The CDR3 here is CASSYYSTDTQYF. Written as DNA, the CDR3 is TGTGCCAGCAGCTATTACAGCACAGATACGCAGTATTTT. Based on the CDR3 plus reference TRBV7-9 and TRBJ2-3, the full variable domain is DTGVSQNPRHKITKRGQNVTFRCDPISEHNRLYWYRQTLGQGPEFLTYFQNEAQLEKSRLLSDRFSAERPKGSFSTLEIQRTEQGDSAMYLCASSYYSTDTQYFGPGTRLTVL.

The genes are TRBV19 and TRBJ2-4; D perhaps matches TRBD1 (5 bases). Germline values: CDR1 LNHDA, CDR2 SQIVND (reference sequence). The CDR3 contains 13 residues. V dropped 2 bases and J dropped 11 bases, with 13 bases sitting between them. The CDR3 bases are TGTGCCAGTAGTATATCGCGCAGGGCCGTTCAGTACTTC. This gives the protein CASSISRRAVQYF.

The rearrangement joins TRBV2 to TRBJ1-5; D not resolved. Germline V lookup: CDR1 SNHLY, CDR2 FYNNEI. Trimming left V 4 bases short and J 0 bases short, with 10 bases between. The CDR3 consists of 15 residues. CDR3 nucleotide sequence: TGTGCCAGCAGTGGCGTCGGTACTAGCAATCAGCCCCAGCATTTT. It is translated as CASSGVGTSNQPQHF.

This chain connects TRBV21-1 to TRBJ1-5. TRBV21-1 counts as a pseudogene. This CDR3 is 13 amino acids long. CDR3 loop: CASSKGGNQPQHF. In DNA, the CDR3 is TGTGCCAGCAGCAAAGGGGGCAATCAGCCCCAGCATTTT.

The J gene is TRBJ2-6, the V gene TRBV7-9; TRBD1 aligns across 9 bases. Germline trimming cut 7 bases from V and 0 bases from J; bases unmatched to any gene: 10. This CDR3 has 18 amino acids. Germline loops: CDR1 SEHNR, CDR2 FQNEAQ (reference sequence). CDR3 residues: CASTNRGTGSSGANVLTF. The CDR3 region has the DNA TGTGCCAGCACCAATAGGGGGACAGGGAGCTCTGGGGCCAACGTCCTGACTTTC.

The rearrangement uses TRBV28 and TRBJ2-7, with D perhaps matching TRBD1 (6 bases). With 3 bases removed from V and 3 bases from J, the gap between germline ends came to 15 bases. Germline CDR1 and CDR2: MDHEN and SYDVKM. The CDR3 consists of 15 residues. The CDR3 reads CASSFQVQGGYEQYF. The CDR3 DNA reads TGTGCCAGCAGTTTCCAAGTACAGGGCGGCTACGAGCAGTACTTC.

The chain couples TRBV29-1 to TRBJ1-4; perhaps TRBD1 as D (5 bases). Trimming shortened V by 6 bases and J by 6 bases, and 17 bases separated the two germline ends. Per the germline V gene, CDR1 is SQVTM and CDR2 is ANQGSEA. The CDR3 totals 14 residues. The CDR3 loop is CSVDGAGEDEKLFF. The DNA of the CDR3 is TGCAGCGTCGACGGGGCCGGCGAGGATGAAAAACTGTTTTTT.

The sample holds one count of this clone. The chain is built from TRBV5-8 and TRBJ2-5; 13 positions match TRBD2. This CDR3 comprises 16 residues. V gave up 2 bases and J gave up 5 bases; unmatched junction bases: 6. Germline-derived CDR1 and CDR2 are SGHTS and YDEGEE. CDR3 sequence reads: CASSFRTSGSRETQYF. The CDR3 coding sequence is TGTGCCAGCAGCTTTCGGACTAGCGGGAGTCGGGAGACCCAGTACTTC.

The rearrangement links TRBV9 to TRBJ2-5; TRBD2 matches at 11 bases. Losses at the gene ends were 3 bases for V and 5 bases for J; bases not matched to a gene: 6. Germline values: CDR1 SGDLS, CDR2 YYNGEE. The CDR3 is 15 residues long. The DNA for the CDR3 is TGTGCCAGCAGCGCCACTAGCGGGAGTCTGGAGACCCAGTACTTC. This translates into CASSATSGSLETQYF.